This record looks at one T cell receptor (beta chain) sequence and its context. Its antigen remains unknown. Sequenced by immunoSEQ multiplex PCR; TCRdb stores in-frame clones only, minus some. The sample shows about 100,000 clones, 88% of them seen only once. These data belong to a study of T cell responses to AZD1222 COVID-19 vaccine. Study-wide results and limits: The reported proportion of spike-specific TCRs targeting unmutated variant regions was nearly half. Clonal diversity was possibly underestimated, and the donors were mostly white British, with more females.

The CDR3 has 15 residues. Trimming took 7 bases from V and 2 from J, leaving 18 bases between them. Per the germline V gene, CDR1 is ENHRY and CDR2 is SYGVKD. This receptor was obtained from an adult in good health. This specimen consisted of peripheral blood, obtained on day 0 of AZD1222 vaccination. V and J are TRBV10-3 and TRBJ2-7; D is unclear. CDR3 nucleotide sequence: TGTGCCATCAATCCGGGTTCGGGTGCCCCCTACGAGCAGTACTTC. Translation gives CAINPGSGAPYEQYF.